These T cell receptor beta chains were read from a single sample in a study of response to subunit inactivated influenza vaccine. TCRdb re-called the RT-PCR reads with MiXCR, one entry per CDR3 protein. The table records under 750,000 distinct CDR3 sequences, 12% of them present only once. The specimen was PBMCs from blood, collected on the day of vaccination. These receptors were collected from a man aged 50-60 years who received an inactivated influenza vaccine. Both conserved end residues are part of each CDR3. A D gene is named only where the DNA matches it firmly. Some rows have no size entry. The others give once, few or many, or a class for an expanded clone.

CDR3aa: CASSFSGAGTGELFF
CDR3nt: TGCGCCAGCAGCTTTTCAGGGGCGGGCACCGGGGAGCTGTTTTTT
j_gene: TRBJ2-2
v_gene: TRBV5-1
abundance: few
d_gene: NA

CDR3aa: CASSQVLQARQETQYF
CDR3nt: TGTGCCAGCAGCCAAGTTTTGCAGGCTCGCCAAGAGACCCAGTACTTC
j_gene: TRBJ2-5
v_gene: TRBV3-1
abundance: few
d_gene: NA

CDR3aa: CASSYGGLAGGSIIQYF
CDR3nt: TGTGCCAGCAGTTATGGGGGACTAGCGGGAGGGAGCATCATTCAGTACTTC
j_gene: TRBJ2-4
v_gene: TRBV6-5
abundance: many
d_gene: TRBD2

CDR3aa: CASRQLTGELFF
CDR3nt: TGTGCCAGCAGACAGTTAACCGGGGAGCTGTTTTTT
j_gene: TRBJ2-2
v_gene: TRBV2
abundance: NA
d_gene: NA

CDR3aa: CASTEGTSAYNEQFF
CDR3nt: TGTGCCAGCACCGAGGGGACTAGCGCGTACAATGAGCAGTTCTTC
j_gene: TRBJ2-1
v_gene: TRBV12-3/TRBV12-4
abundance: NA
d_gene: TRBD2

CDR3aa: CASSLGGTLNTEAFF
CDR3nt: TGCGCCAGCAGCTTGGGCGGGACCTTGAACACTGAAGCTTTCTTT
j_gene: TRBJ1-1
v_gene: TRBV12-3/TRBV12-4
abundance: many
d_gene: NA

CDR3aa: CASSHLVGLGRNEQFF
CDR3nt: TGTGCCAGCAGCCATCTAGTGGGCCTAGGGAGGAATGAGCAGTTCTTC
j_gene: TRBJ2-1
v_gene: TRBV14
abundance: few
d_gene: NA

CDR3aa: CASSYSPRRDTQYF
CDR3nt: TGTGCCAGCAGTTACTCTCCCAGGCGAGATACGCAGTATTTT
j_gene: TRBJ2-3
v_gene: TRBV6-5
abundance: few
d_gene: NA

CDR3aa: CASSYSGRGGEQFF
CDR3nt: TGTGCCAGCAGTTATTCTGGCAGGGGTGGTGAGCAGTTCTTC
j_gene: TRBJ2-1
v_gene: TRBV6-5
abundance: few
d_gene: NA

CDR3aa: CASRKDTSSYEQYF
CDR3nt: TGCGCCAGCAGGAAGGACACTTCATCCTACGAGCAGTACTTC
j_gene: TRBJ2-7
v_gene: TRBV5-1
abundance: many
d_gene: NA

CDR3aa: CSARTSGGQETQYF
CDR3nt: TGCAGTGCTAGGACTAGCGGGGGACAAGAGACCCAGTACTTC
j_gene: TRBJ2-5
v_gene: TRBV20-1
abundance: many
d_gene: TRBD2

CDR3aa: CSASGSRSDTQYF
CDR3nt: TGCAGTGCTAGCGGGAGTCGTTCAGATACGCAGTATTTT
j_gene: TRBJ2-3
v_gene: TRBV20-1
abundance: NA
d_gene: NA

CDR3aa: CASSLNSGVSTDTQYF
CDR3nt: TGTGCCAGCAGCCTCAATAGCGGGGTGAGCACAGATACGCAGTATTTT
j_gene: TRBJ2-3
v_gene: TRBV7-2
abundance: few
d_gene: TRBD2

CDR3aa: CAWSVLGGNEQFF
CDR3nt: TGTGCCTGGAGTGTTCTAGGGGGCAATGAGCAGTTCTTC
j_gene: TRBJ2-1
v_gene: TRBV30
abundance: few
d_gene: NA

CDR3aa: CSVAPTGGTEAFF
CDR3nt: TGCAGCGTTGCCCCAACAGGGGGGACTGAAGCTTTCTTT
j_gene: TRBJ1-1
v_gene: TRBV29-1
abundance: NA
d_gene: TRBD1

CDR3aa: CSATGGSQETQYF
CDR3nt: TGCAGCGCGACAGGGGGATCACAAGAGACCCAGTACTTC
j_gene: TRBJ2-5
v_gene: TRBV29-1
abundance: NA
d_gene: TRBD1

CDR3aa: CASSQTGNNSPLHF
CDR3nt: TGTGCCAGCAGCCAGACAGGGAACAATTCACCCCTCCACTTT
j_gene: TRBJ1-6
v_gene: TRBV7-2
abundance: many
d_gene: TRBD1

CDR3aa: CSVLLAGGRQTQYF
CDR3nt: TGCAGCGTCTTACTAGCGGGAGGGCGGCAGACCCAGTACTTC
j_gene: TRBJ2-5
v_gene: TRBV29-1
abundance: NA
d_gene: TRBD2

CDR3aa: CASSKKGLAASYNEQFF
CDR3nt: TGTGCCAGCAGCAAAAAGGGACTAGCAGCCTCCTACAATGAGCAGTTCTTC
j_gene: TRBJ2-1
v_gene: TRBV21-1
abundance: NA
d_gene: NA

CDR3aa: CSARGGADTQYF
CDR3nt: TGCAGTGCTAGAGGGGGTGCAGATACGCAGTATTTT
j_gene: TRBJ2-3
v_gene: TRBV20-1
abundance: few
d_gene: NA

CDR3aa: CASSLGEPRGDTQYF
CDR3nt: TGCGCCAGCAGCTTGGGCGAACCCAGGGGAGATACGCAGTATTTT
j_gene: TRBJ2-3
v_gene: TRBV5-1
abundance: few
d_gene: NA

CDR3aa: CASSEEGFRRSNYGYTF
CDR3nt: TGTGCCAGCAGTGAAGAAGGGTTCAGACGGAGTAACTATGGCTACACCTTC
j_gene: TRBJ1-2
v_gene: TRBV2
abundance: NA
d_gene: NA

CDR3aa: CASSLATVSYEQYF
CDR3nt: TGTGCCAGCAGCTTAGCGACAGTCTCCTACGAGCAGTACTTC
j_gene: TRBJ2-7
v_gene: TRBV7-2
abundance: NA
d_gene: NA

CDR3aa: CASSASGLAGRALFYEQFF
CDR3nt: TGTGCCAGCAGTGCCTCGGGACTAGCGGGGCGGGCACTATTCTATGAGCAGTTCTTC
j_gene: TRBJ2-1
v_gene: TRBV6-4
abundance: NA
d_gene: TRBD2

CDR3aa: CASSPGLDMNTEAFF
CDR3nt: TGCGCCAGCAGCCCGGGCCTGGACATGAACACTGAAGCTTTCTTT
j_gene: TRBJ1-1
v_gene: TRBV4-3
abundance: NA
d_gene: NA

CDR3aa: CSVDSYGGAGHTDTQYF
CDR3nt: TGCAGCGTTGACTCCTACGGGGGGGCCGGGCACACAGATACGCAGTATTTT
j_gene: TRBJ2-3
v_gene: TRBV29-1
abundance: many
d_gene: TRBD2

CDR3aa: CASSLAYGDRGDNEQFF
CDR3nt: TGTGCCAGCAGTTTAGCGTACGGAGACAGGGGGGATAATGAGCAGTTCTTC
j_gene: TRBJ2-1
v_gene: TRBV12-3/TRBV12-4
abundance: few
d_gene: TRBD1

CDR3aa: CAWSVPPRGRVEQYF
CDR3nt: TGTGCCTGGAGTGTACCCCCCAGGGGGCGAGTCGAGCAGTACTTC
j_gene: TRBJ2-7
v_gene: TRBV30
abundance: NA
d_gene: TRBD1

CDR3aa: CASSTQEEQYF
CDR3nt: TGCGCCAGCAGTACCCAGGAGGAGCAGTACTTC
j_gene: TRBJ2-7
v_gene: TRBV5-1
abundance: many
d_gene: NA

CDR3aa: CASSPQSGRAWNEQFF
CDR3nt: TGTGCCAGCAGCCCCCAGAGCGGGAGGGCCTGGAATGAGCAGTTCTTC
j_gene: TRBJ2-1
v_gene: TRBV7-2
abundance: few
d_gene: TRBD2

CDR3aa: CASSLEGLSMGNEQFF
CDR3nt: TGCGCCAGCAGCTTGGAAGGGTTGAGTATGGGAAATGAGCAGTTCTTC
j_gene: TRBJ2-1
v_gene: TRBV5-1
abundance: few
d_gene: NA

CDR3aa: CASSFFSGGAGDTQYF
CDR3nt: TGTGCCAGCAGCTTCTTTAGCGGGGGGGCCGGGGATACGCAGTATTTT
j_gene: TRBJ2-3
v_gene: TRBV7-9
abundance: many
d_gene: TRBD2

CDR3aa: CASSESGFELGTQYF
CDR3nt: TGTGCCAGCAGTGAATCAGGGTTTGAGCTGGGGACCCAGTACTTC
j_gene: TRBJ2-5
v_gene: TRBV25-1
abundance: few
d_gene: NA

CDR3aa: CSVPGRPWQETQYF
CDR3nt: TGCAGCGTTCCAGGGAGGCCCTGGCAAGAGACCCAGTACTTC
j_gene: TRBJ2-5
v_gene: TRBV29-1
abundance: NA
d_gene: NA

CDR3aa: CASSDWDGPNEQFF
CDR3nt: TGTGCCAGCAGCGATTGGGACGGCCCCAATGAGCAGTTCTTC
j_gene: TRBJ2-1
v_gene: TRBV21-1
abundance: NA
d_gene: NA

CDR3aa: CASRLQGSYEQYF
CDR3nt: TGTGCCAGCAGATTACAGGGTTCCTACGAGCAGTACTTC
j_gene: TRBJ2-7
v_gene: TRBV27
abundance: many
d_gene: NA

CDR3aa: CASSSSLLRGVTDTQYF
CDR3nt: TGTGCCAGCAGCTCATCTCTTTTGCGGGGGGTCACAGATACGCAGTATTTT
j_gene: TRBJ2-3
v_gene: TRBV7-8
abundance: many
d_gene: TRBD2

CDR3aa: CASSDPGQPHSPLHF
CDR3nt: TGTGCCAGCAGCGACCCGGGACAACCCCATTCACCCCTCCACTTT
j_gene: TRBJ1-6
v_gene: TRBV12-3/TRBV12-4
abundance: NA
d_gene: NA

CDR3aa: CASSQRQGAAGELFF
CDR3nt: TGTGCCAGCAGCCAGAGACAGGGCGCAGCCGGGGAGCTGTTTTTT
j_gene: TRBJ2-2
v_gene: TRBV14
abundance: few
d_gene: TRBD1

CDR3aa: CASSHYGSRETQYF
CDR3nt: TGCGCCAGCAGCCATTATGGCAGTCGAGAGACCCAGTACTTC
j_gene: TRBJ2-5
v_gene: TRBV4-1
abundance: NA
d_gene: NA

CDR3aa: CASRSGGTYYEQYF
CDR3nt: TGTGCCAGCAGAAGCGGGGGGACCTATTACGAGCAGTACTTC
j_gene: TRBJ2-7
v_gene: TRBV6-2/TRBV6-3
abundance: NA
d_gene: TRBD2

CDR3aa: CATGVGTGELFF
CDR3nt: TGTGCCACAGGGGTGGGCACCGGGGAGCTGTTTTTT
j_gene: TRBJ2-2
v_gene: TRBV24-1
abundance: few
d_gene: NA

CDR3aa: CSVDRGQMETQYF
CDR3nt: TGCAGCGTTGACAGGGGGCAAATGGAGACCCAGTACTTC
j_gene: TRBJ2-5
v_gene: TRBV29-1
abundance: few
d_gene: TRBD1

CDR3aa: CASSVNRGFQETQYF
CDR3nt: TGTGCCAGCAGCGTAAACAGGGGGTTTCAAGAGACCCAGTACTTC
j_gene: TRBJ2-5
v_gene: TRBV5-4
abundance: NA
d_gene: TRBD1

CDR3aa: CASSLTSGRPTDTQYF
CDR3nt: TGTGCCAGCAGCCTGACTAGCGGGAGACCCACAGATACGCAGTATTTT
j_gene: TRBJ2-3
v_gene: TRBV4-2
abundance: NA
d_gene: TRBD2

CDR3aa: CASSQSGQDEQYF
CDR3nt: TGCGCCAGCAGCCAGAGTGGACAAGACGAGCAGTACTTC
j_gene: TRBJ2-7
v_gene: TRBV5-1
abundance: few
d_gene: NA

CDR3aa: CASSQDSRLAKNIQYF
CDR3nt: TGTGCCAGCAGCCAAGATAGCCGGCTAGCCAAAAACATTCAGTACTTC
j_gene: TRBJ2-4
v_gene: TRBV3-1
abundance: NA
d_gene: NA

CDR3aa: CASSPLGLAAISYNEQFF
CDR3nt: TGTGCCAGCTCACCACTCGGACTAGCGGCTATATCCTACAATGAGCAGTTCTTC
j_gene: TRBJ2-1
v_gene: TRBV18
abundance: NA
d_gene: TRBD2

CDR3aa: CAYIRGLTDTQYF
CDR3nt: TGTGCCTATATCCGGGGCCTCACAGATACGCAGTATTTT
j_gene: TRBJ2-3
v_gene: TRBV7-9
abundance: NA
d_gene: NA

CDR3aa: CSVGGRAHNEQFF
CDR3nt: TGCAGCGTTGGGGGGAGGGCCCACAATGAGCAGTTCTTC
j_gene: TRBJ2-1
v_gene: TRBV29-1
abundance: few
d_gene: TRBD2

CDR3aa: CSARQGEGAYEQYF
CDR3nt: TGCAGTGCAAGACAGGGGGAAGGGGCATACGAGCAGTACTTC
j_gene: TRBJ2-7
v_gene: TRBV20-1
abundance: few
d_gene: TRBD1

CDR3aa: CSVSPADRFDEQFF
CDR3nt: TGCAGCGTTAGCCCCGCGGACAGGTTCGATGAGCAGTTCTTC
j_gene: TRBJ2-1
v_gene: TRBV29-1
abundance: NA
d_gene: TRBD1

CDR3aa: CSALLAGGHETQYF
CDR3nt: TGCAGTGCTCTACTAGCGGGGGGGCACGAGACCCAGTACTTC
j_gene: TRBJ2-5
v_gene: TRBV20-1
abundance: few
d_gene: TRBD2